The 29 T cell receptor beta chains given below trace back to one sample, sequenced in a study of CD8 T cells in ankylosing spondylitis. Study conclusions and caveats: Fewer than ten highly homologous variants made up a TCR beta motif that seemed to typify ankylosing spondylitis blood.

No cognate antigen is known for these TCRs. From the 5' RACE reads, TCRdb called clonotypes with MiXCR, one entry per CDR3 protein. The sample shows approximately 500,000 distinct CDR3 sequences, 9.5% to 15% of them seen only once. Material for sequencing was blood, either unsorted or a sorted T cell fraction (not recorded which). These receptors were obtained from a male donor with ankylosing spondylitis.

This clonotype was found many times. The J gene is TRBJ1-1, the V gene TRBV12-3 or TRBV12-4, with D tentatively TRBD1 (5 bases). The ends were cut back, 7 bases at V and 6 bases at J, with 15 bases in the middle. There are 13 residues in the CDR3. CDR3 DNA: TGTGCCAGCACCCCTGATTGGGGGGCTGAAGCTTTCTTT. This gives the protein CASTPDWGAEAFF.

J is TRBJ2-4 and V is TRBV29-1, with D uncertain. This CDR3 has 15 residues. Germline CDR1 is SQVTM and CDR2 is ANQGSEA. V was trimmed by 2 bases and J by 0 bases, leaving 11 bases between them. The chain's CDR3 is CSVEIWLQAKNIQYF. The CDR3 DNA reads TGCAGCGTTGAAATCTGGCTTCAAGCCAAAAACATTCAGTACTTC. Using reference TRBV29-1 and TRBJ2-4 for the parts outside the CDR3, the full variable domain is SAVISQKPSRDICQRGTSLTIQCQVDSQVTMMFWYRQQPGQSLTLIATANQGSEATYESGFVIDKFPISRPNLTFSTLTVSNMSPEDSSIYLCSVEIWLQAKNIQYFGAGTRLSVL.

This clonotype was observed at least ten times. This chain's CDR3 is CASSQGQTNTGELFF. For the CDR3, the DNA is TGTGCCAGCAGCCAAGGACAAACGAACACCGGGGAGCTGTTTTTT. The chain couples TRBV3-1 to TRBJ2-2; D gene uncertain. V lost 1 base to trimming and J lost 0 bases, with 6 bases between them. In germline, CDR1 is LGHDT, CDR2 YNNKEL (reference sequence). The CDR3 sequence is 15 residues long.

V and J are TRBV18 and TRBJ2-7; D could derive from TRBD1 or TRBD2 (5 bases each). The length of the CDR3 is 15 residues. Germline V gene lookup returns CDR1 KGHSH and CDR2 LQKENI. The V end was cut by 2 bases, the J end by 4 bases, with 15 bases between. The CDR3 is CASSPNPGAFYEQYF. The CDR3 DNA sequence: TGTGCCAGCTCACCAAACCCCGGGGCGTTTTACGAGCAGTACTTC.

This clonotype has at least ten counts. The CDR3: CASSQRVLNTGELFF. The CDR3 region has the DNA TGTGCCAGCAGCCAACGGGTCTTGAACACCGGGGAGCTGTTTTTT. V gene TRBV4-2 combines with J gene TRBJ2-2; no clear D. Germline CDR1 reads LGHNA; CDR2 reads YNFKEQ. The length of the CDR3 is 15 residues. The V end was cut by 2 bases, the J end by 1 base, with 8 bases between.

There are a few counts of this clonotype. CDR3 loop: CASSLPGTRSRYNEQFF. The CDR3 nucleotides are TGCGCCAGCAGCCTACCAGGGACTAGATCGAGGTACAATGAGCAGTTCTTC. The chain couples TRBV4-1 to TRBJ2-1; TRBD2 matches at 8 bases. The trim removed 4 bases at V and 4 bases at J, leaving 12 bases unmatched. Germline-derived CDR1 and CDR2 are MGHRA and YSYEKL. There are 17 residues in the CDR3.

This clonotype was detected ten times or more. J is TRBJ2-7 and V is TRBV10-1; no clear D gene. The germline V gene has CDR1 WNHNN and CDR2 SYGVQD (reference sequence). Trimming took 3 bases from V and 4 from J, leaving 4 bases between them. This CDR3 is 11 amino acids long. The chain's CDR3 is CASSELYEQYV. CDR3 coding DNA: TGCGCCAGCAGTGAACTGTACGAGCAGTACGTC.

The chain employs TRBV27 and TRBJ2-5; D might be TRBD1 or TRBD2, each matching 5 bases. Trimming took off 8 bases at V and 1 base at J, with 11 bases between the two ends. This CDR3 comprises 13 residues. In germline, CDR1 is MNHEY, CDR2 SMNVEV (reference sequence). The CDR3 region is CASWGYSQETQYF. The CDR3 DNA reads as TGTGCCAGCTGGGGGTATAGCCAAGAGACCCAGTACTTC.

This clonotype was seen at least ten times. In DNA, the CDR3 is TGCAGCGTTGATCCTAAGTTTGATACGCAGTATTTT. As protein: CSVDPKFDTQYF. The chain recombines TRBV29-1 with TRBJ2-3; D is unclear. Trimming removed 3 bases from V and 6 bases from J, with 10 bases in between. The CDR3 has 12 residues. Germline-derived CDR1 and CDR2 are SQVTM and ANQGSEA.

This clonotype has only one observation. The V and J genes are TRBV3-1 and TRBJ1-4, with D possibly matching TRBD1 (5 bases). Trimming removed 2 bases at V and 10 bases at J, with 20 bases between. Germline values: CDR1 LGHDT, CDR2 YNNKEL (reference sequence). The CDR3 totals 16 residues. CDR3 DNA: TGTGCCAGCAGCCAAAGCGGATCGGGGGTTGGTGGAAAACTGTTTTTT. This encodes CASSQSGSGVGGKLFF.

This clonotype came up a few times. The chain couples TRBV20-1 to TRBJ2-7, with a weak D call TRBD1 (6 bases). Trimming removed 3 bases at V and 2 bases at J, with 14 bases between. This CDR3 comprises 14 residues. Germline V gene data show CDR1 as DFQATT and CDR2 as SNEGSKA (reference sequence). The CDR3 spells CSASPQGPAYEQYV. The CDR3 coding sequence is TGCAGTGCTAGTCCACAGGGTCCTGCCTACGAGCAGTACGTC.

The rearrangement links TRBV10-2 to TRBJ2-7; TRBD1 aligns across 8 bases. V lost 6 bases to trimming and J lost 6 bases; unmatched junction nucleotides: 7. Germline CDR1 WSHSY, CDR2 SAAADI. The length of the CDR3 is 13 residues. CDR3 in amino acids: CASSQGARVEQYF. CDR3 coding DNA: TGCGCCAGCAGCCAGGGGGCGAGGGTCGAGCAGTACTTC.

Only a few counts were recorded for this clonotype. The chain recombines TRBV5-5 with TRBJ2-7; D ambiguous. The germline V gene encodes CDR1 SGHKS and CDR2 YYEKEE (reference sequence). V dropped 0 bases and J dropped 2 bases, with 9 bases sitting between them. The CDR3 runs to 14 residues. The CDR3 DNA sequence: TGTGCCAGCAGCTTGGCCCTTGGGACCTACGAGCAGTACTTC. Translated, it gives CASSLALGTYEQYF.

This clonotype showed up just a few times. The chain combines TRBV10-3 with TRBJ1-5; no firm D call. The V and J ends lost 6 bases and 6 bases respectively, with 18 bases between them. Per germline, CDR1 ENHRY and CDR2 SYGVKD. The CDR3 is 15 amino acids. The CDR3 sequence: CAISGDPRESQPQHF. DNA for the CDR3: TGTGCCATCAGCGGGGATCCAAGGGAAAGTCAGCCCCAGCATTTT.

Ten or more counts support this clonotype. The V gene is TRBV2, the J gene TRBJ2-7, with 9 bases matching TRBD1. The ends lost 10 bases at V and 3 bases at J; junction bases unmatched: 13. The CDR3 covers 15 residues. In germline, CDR1 is SNHLY, CDR2 FYNNEI. The CDR3 is CATTPERDRVYEQYF. CDR3 bases: TGTGCCACCACCCCGGAGCGGGACAGGGTCTACGAGCAGTACTTC. Supplemented by reference TRBV2 and TRBJ2-7, the full variable domain reads EPEVTQTPSHQVTQMGQEVILRCVPISNHLYFYWYRQILGQKVEFLVSFYNNEISEKSEIFDDQFSVERPDGSNFTLKIRSTKLEDSAMYFCATTPERDRVYEQYFGPGTRLTVT.

This clonotype was recorded at least ten times. The rearrangement links TRBV24-1 to TRBJ1-1; no definite D call. Germline loops: CDR1 KGHDR, CDR2 SFDVKD. The V end was cut by 1 base, the J end by 2 bases, with 4 bases between. The CDR3 extends over 13 amino acids. CDR3 sequence (DNA): TGTGCCACCAGTGATTTTGCCAACACTGAAGCTTTCTTT. The encoded protein is CATSDFANTEAFF.

The sample holds many counts of this clonotype. The chain has TRBV24-1 and TRBJ2-1; TRBD2 matches 8 bases. V trimming: 5 bases; J trimming: 5 bases; junction bases outside the gene matches: 7. The length of the CDR3 is 15 residues. The germline V gene encodes CDR1 KGHDR and CDR2 SFDVKD. CDR3 DNA sequence: TGTGCCACCAGTGTTGGAGCGGGAGCAGACAATGAGCAGTTCTTC. Its translation is CATSVGAGADNEQFF.

This clonotype came up many times. This rearrangement joins TRBV9 to TRBJ2-1, with TRBD1 as a possible D gene (6 bases). Per germline, CDR1 SGDLS and CDR2 YYNGEE. The V and J ends lost 4 bases and 5 bases respectively, with 16 bases between them. CDR3 length: 15 amino acids. The CDR3 here is CASSPRGGYDNEQFF. The CDR3 nucleotides are TGTGCCAGCAGCCCGCGAGGGGGATACGACAATGAGCAGTTCTTC.

This chain connects TRBV29-1 to TRBJ2-5; TRBD1 is a possible D gene (6 bases). This CDR3 is 15 amino acids long. Looked up from germline, CDR1 is SQVTM and CDR2 is ANQGSEA. Trimming shortened V by 4 bases and J by 6 bases, and 21 bases separated the two germline ends. Here the CDR3 DNA reads TGCAGCGTTGGACAGGTATCGACAGGAAGGCAGACCCAGTACTTC. It is translated as CSVGQVSTGRQTQYF.

This clonotype was recorded a few times. The gene calls are TRBV7-2 and TRBJ1-1; D gene unclear. CDR3 length equals 12 residues. The V gene's germline CDR1 is SGHTA and CDR2 FQGNSA. The ends were cut back, 1 base at V and 8 bases at J, with 8 bases in the middle. The CDR3 sequence is CASSLVVSEAFF. The DNA of the CDR3 is TGTGCCAGCAGCTTAGTAGTTTCCGAAGCTTTCTTT.

This chain links TRBV5-5 with TRBJ2-3; 14 bases are a match to TRBD2. Germline V gene lookup returns CDR1 SGHKS and CDR2 YYEKEE (reference sequence). The J segment lost 4 bases and the V segment lost 4 bases, leaving 2 bases of the junction unmatched. The CDR3 totals 15 residues. The CDR3 DNA reads TGTGCCAGCAGCCGGACTAGCGGGAGGTCAGATACGCAGTATTTT. It is translated as CASSRTSGRSDTQYF.

This clonotype was picked up a small number of times. The V and J genes are TRBV12-3 or TRBV12-4 and TRBJ2-1, with 11 bases aligning to TRBD2. CDR3 length: 15 amino acids. J gave up 8 bases and V 3 bases, and 6 bases lay outside the gene matches. Here the CDR3 reads CASSLVAGGVDEQFF. The CDR3 region has the DNA TGTGCCAGCAGTTTGGTAGCGGGAGGGGTAGATGAGCAGTTCTTC.

This chain connects TRBV2 to TRBJ2-2; 12 nucleotides line up with TRBD2. The germline gives CDR1 SNHLY, CDR2 FYNNEI. V dropped 6 bases and J dropped 4; count of bases not matched to a gene: 12. The CDR3 sequence is 18 residues long. CDR3 protein: CASSEGLAGGPGTGELFF. DNA for the CDR3: TGTGCCAGCAGCGAGGGTCTAGCGGGAGGGCCCGGCACCGGGGAGCTGTTTTTT.

J is TRBJ2-7 and V is TRBV7-2; TRBD2 agrees at 7 bases. The CDR3 is made up of 15 amino acids. Germline V gene sequence: CDR1 SGHTA, CDR2 FQGNSA. The V gene end was trimmed by 1 base and the J gene end by 3 bases; junction bases not matched to a gene: 6. The CDR3 here is CASSLVAGVGYEQYF. The CDR3 coding sequence is TGTGCCAGCAGCTTAGTCGCGGGAGTTGGCTACGAGCAGTACTTC.

This clonotype was seen only a few times. This CDR3 is CASSHGLAGIQNEQFF. DNA for the CDR3: TGTGCCAGCAGCCATGGACTAGCGGGTATCCAGAATGAGCAGTTCTTC. This chain links TRBV3-1 with TRBJ2-1, with 11 positions matching TRBD2. V shed 3 bases, J shed 7 bases, and the junction held 8 bases outside the gene matches. The length of the CDR3 is 16 residues. CDR1 is LGHDT and CDR2 is YNNKEL in the germline V gene (reference sequence).

This clonotype was observed a few times. The chain is built from TRBV24-1 and TRBJ2-1, with a weak D call TRBD2 (5 bases). Germline V gene data show CDR1 as KGHDR and CDR2 as SFDVKD. The CDR3 has 14 residues. Deletions cut 6 bases from V and 0 bases from J, with 8 bases between. CDR3 nucleotide sequence: TGTGCCACCAGTCCGACTATCTCCTACAATGAGCAGTTCTTC. Protein sequence: CATSPTISYNEQFF.

This clonotype was counted only a few times. CDR3 in amino acids: CASRNRGHVDEKLFF. DNA of the CDR3: TGTGCCAGCAGAAACAGGGGCCACGTGGATGAAAAACTGTTTTTT. V usage is TRBV6-1 and J usage is TRBJ1-4, with 7 bases fitting TRBD1. Germline trimming cut 6 bases from V and 6 bases from J; bases unmatched to any gene: 10. The CDR3 is 15 amino acids. Germline values: CDR1 MNHNS, CDR2 SASEGT.

J is TRBJ2-7 and V is TRBV5-1; D is unresolved. The CDR3 runs to 14 residues. V was cut by 4 bases and J by 5 bases, with 16 bases left in between. Germline CDR1 is SGHRS and CDR2 is YFSETQ. The CDR3 is CASSRLREADEQYF. CDR3 bases: TGCGCCAGCAGCCGTCTACGTGAGGCCGACGAGCAGTACTTC.

In its sample, this clonotype was seen a few times. The rearrangement joins TRBV20-1 to TRBJ1-2; D is ambiguous. The CDR3 covers 12 residues. The ends were cut back, 3 bases at V and 3 bases at J, with 8 bases in the middle. CDR1 and CDR2 (germline): DFQATT, SNEGSKA (reference sequence). CDR3 region: CSASRLDYGYTF. The CDR3, as DNA: TGCAGTGCTAGTAGACTTGACTATGGCTACACCTTC.